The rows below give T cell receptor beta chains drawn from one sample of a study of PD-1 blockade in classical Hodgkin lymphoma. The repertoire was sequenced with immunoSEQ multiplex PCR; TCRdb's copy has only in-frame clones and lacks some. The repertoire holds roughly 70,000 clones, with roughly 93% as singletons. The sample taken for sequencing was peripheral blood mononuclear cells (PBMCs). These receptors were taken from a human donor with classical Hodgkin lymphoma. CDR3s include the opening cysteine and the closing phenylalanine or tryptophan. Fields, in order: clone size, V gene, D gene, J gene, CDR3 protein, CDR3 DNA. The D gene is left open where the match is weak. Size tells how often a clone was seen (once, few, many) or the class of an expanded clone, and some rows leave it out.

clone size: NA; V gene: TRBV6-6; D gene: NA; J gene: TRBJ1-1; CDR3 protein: CASSYGQLNTEAFF; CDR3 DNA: TGTGCCAGCAGTTACGGACAATTGAACACTGAAGCTTTCTTT
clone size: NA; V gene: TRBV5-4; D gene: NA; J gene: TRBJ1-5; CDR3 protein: CASSRDSNQPQHF; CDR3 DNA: TGTGCCAGCAGCCGTGATAGCAATCAGCCCCAGCATTTT
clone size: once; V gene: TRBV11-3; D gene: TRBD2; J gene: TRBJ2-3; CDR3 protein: CASSLDGGSTDTQYF; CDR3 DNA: TGTGCCAGCAGCTTAGACGGGGGGTCCACAGATACGCAGTATTTT
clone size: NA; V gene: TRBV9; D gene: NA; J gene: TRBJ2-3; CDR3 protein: CASSVELAGTDTQYF; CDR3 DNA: TGTGCCAGCAGCGTAGAACTAGCCGGCACAGATACGCAGTATTTT
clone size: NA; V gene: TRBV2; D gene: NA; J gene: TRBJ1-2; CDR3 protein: CASSTGTYYGYTF; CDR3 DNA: TGTGCCAGCAGTACCGGGACCTACTATGGCTACACCTTC
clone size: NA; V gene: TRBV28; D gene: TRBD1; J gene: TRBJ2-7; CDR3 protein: CASALTGTGSTDEQYF; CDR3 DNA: TGTGCCAGCGCCTTAACCGGGACAGGATCTACGGACGAGCAGTACTTC
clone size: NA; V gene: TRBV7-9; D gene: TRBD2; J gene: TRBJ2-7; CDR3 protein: CASSRGDQNFYEQYF; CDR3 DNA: TGTGCCAGCAGCCGGGGGGACCAAAATTTCTACGAGCAGTACTTC
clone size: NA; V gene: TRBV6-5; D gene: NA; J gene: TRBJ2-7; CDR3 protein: CASTSTSYEQYF; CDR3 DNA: TGTGCCAGCACCTCGACCAGCTACGAGCAGTACTTC
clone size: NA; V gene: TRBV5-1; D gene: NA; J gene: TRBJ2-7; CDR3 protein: CASSRVPSSEVYEQYF; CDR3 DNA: TGCGCCAGCAGCCGAGTCCCTAGTTCTGAGGTCTACGAGCAGTACTTC
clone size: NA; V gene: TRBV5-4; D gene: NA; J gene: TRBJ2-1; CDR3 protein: CASSLEGVYNEQFF; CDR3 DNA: TGTGCCAGCAGCTTGGAAGGGGTATACAATGAGCAGTTCTTC
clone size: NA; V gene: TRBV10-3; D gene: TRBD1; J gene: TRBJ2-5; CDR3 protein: CAISESNRGETQYF; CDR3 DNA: TGTGCCATCAGTGAGTCCAACAGGGGAGAGACCCAGTACTTC
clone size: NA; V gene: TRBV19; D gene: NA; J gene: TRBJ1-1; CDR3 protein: CASSIQGSTEAFF; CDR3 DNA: TGTGCCAGTAGTATACAGGGTAGTACTGAAGCTTTCTTT
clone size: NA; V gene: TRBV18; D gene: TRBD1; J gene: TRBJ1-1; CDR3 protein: CASSPRQGSRSTEAFF; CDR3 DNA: TGTGCCAGCTCACCAAGACAGGGATCGAGGAGCACTGAAGCTTTCTTT
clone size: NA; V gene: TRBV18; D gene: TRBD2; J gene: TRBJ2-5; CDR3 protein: CASSPSTSGTVKTQYF; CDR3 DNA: TGTGCCAGCTCACCTTCGACTAGCGGGACGGTGAAGACCCAGTACTTC
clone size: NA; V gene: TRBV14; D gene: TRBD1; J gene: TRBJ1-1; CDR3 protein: CASSRDRNTEAFF; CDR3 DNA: TGTGCCAGCAGCCGGGACAGGAACACTGAAGCTTTCTTT
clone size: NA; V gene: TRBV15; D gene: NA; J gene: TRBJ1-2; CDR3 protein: CATSTDPGPYGYTF; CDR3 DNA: TGTGCCACCAGCACCGACCCCGGACCCTATGGCTACACCTTC
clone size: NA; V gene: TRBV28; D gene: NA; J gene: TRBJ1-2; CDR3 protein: CASSTLNYGYTF; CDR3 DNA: TGTGCCAGCAGTACCCTCAACTATGGCTACACCTTC
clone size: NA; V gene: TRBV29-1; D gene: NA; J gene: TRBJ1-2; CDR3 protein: CSVEADANYGYTF; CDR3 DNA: TGCAGCGTTGAGGCGGACGCTAACTATGGCTACACCTTC
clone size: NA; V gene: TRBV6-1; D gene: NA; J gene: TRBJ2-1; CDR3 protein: CASRPQGTEQFF; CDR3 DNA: TGTGCCAGCAGACCCCAGGGAACTGAGCAGTTCTTC
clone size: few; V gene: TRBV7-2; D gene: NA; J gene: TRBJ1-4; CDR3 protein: CASSFRSRGEKLFF; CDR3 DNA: TGTGCCAGCAGCTTCCGTTCACGCGGGGAAAAACTGTTTTTT
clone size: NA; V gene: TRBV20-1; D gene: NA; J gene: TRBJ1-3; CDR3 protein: CSVNTGNTIYF; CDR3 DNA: TGCAGTGTAAACACTGGAAACACCATATATTTT
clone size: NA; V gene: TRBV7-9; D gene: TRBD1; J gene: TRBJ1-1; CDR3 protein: CASSRDSPAFF; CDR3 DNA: TGTGCCAGCAGCCGGGACAGCCCCGCTTTCTTT
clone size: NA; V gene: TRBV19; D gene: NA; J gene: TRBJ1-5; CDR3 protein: CASTQDPGVGQPQHF; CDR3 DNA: TGTGCCAGTACCCAGGACCCCGGGGTGGGCCAGCCCCAGCATTTT
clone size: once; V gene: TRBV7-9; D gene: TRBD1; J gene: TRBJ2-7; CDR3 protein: CASSPGTGGEQYF; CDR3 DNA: TGTGCCAGCAGCCCCGGGACAGGGGGAGAGCAGTACTTC
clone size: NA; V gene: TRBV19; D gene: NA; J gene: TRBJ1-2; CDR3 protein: CASSIAGPTNYGYTF; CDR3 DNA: TGTGCCAGTAGTATTGCCGGTCCCACCAACTATGGCTACACCTTC
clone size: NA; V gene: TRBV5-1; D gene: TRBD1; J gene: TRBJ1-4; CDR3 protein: CASARENAGQGIPGWEKLFF; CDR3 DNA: TGCGCCAGCGCCCGGGAGAACGCGGGACAGGGCATCCCTGGATGGGAAAAACTGTTTTTT
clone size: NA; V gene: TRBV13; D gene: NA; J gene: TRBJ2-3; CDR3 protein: CASSLQADTQYF; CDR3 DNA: TGTGCCAGCAGCCTCCAAGCAGATACGCAGTATTTT
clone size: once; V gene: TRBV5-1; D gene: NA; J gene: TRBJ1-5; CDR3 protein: CASSLLGVGSNQPQHF; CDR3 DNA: TGCGCCAGCAGCTTGTTGGGGGTCGGGAGCAATCAGCCCCAGCATTTT
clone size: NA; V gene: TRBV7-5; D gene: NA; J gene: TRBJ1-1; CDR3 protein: CARSPGQGGTEAFF; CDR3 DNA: TGTGCCAGAAGCCCGGGACAGGGCGGCACTGAAGCTTTCTTT
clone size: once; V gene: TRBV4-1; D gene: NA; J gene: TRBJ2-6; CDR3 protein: CASSQDQGTGANVLTF; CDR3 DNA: TGCGCCAGCAGCCAAGACCAGGGGACGGGGGCCAACGTCCTGACTTTC
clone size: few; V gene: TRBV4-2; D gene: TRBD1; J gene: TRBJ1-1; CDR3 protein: CASSQEDRVGAFF; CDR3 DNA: TGTGCCAGCAGCCAAGAGGACAGGGTGGGAGCTTTCTTT
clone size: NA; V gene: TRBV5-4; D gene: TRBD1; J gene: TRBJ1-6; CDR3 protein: CASSPRVGQLNSPLHF; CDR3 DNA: TGTGCCAGCAGCCCTCGCGTGGGACAGCTTAATTCACCCCTCCACTTT
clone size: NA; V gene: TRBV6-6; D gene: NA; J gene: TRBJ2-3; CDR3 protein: CASSYGPDTQYF; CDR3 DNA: TGTGCCAGCAGTTACGGTCCCGATACGCAGTATTTT
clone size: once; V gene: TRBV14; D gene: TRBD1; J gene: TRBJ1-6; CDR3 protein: CASSEVARGDSPLHF; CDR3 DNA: TGTGCCAGCAGCGAAGTAGCCAGGGGGGATTCACCCCTCCACTTT
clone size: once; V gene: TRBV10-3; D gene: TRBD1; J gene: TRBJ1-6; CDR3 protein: CAISTGTGVNSPLHF; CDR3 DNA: TGTGCCATCAGCACCGGGACAGGGGTCAATTCACCCCTCCACTTT
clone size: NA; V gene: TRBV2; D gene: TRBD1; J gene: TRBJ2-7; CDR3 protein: CATHGQVGGEQYF; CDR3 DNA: TGTGCCACCCACGGACAGGTAGGGGGCGAGCAGTACTTC
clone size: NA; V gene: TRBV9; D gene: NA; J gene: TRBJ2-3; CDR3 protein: CASSVLGRTSTDTQYF; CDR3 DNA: TGTGCCAGCAGCGTCTTGGGCAGGACGAGCACAGATACGCAGTATTTT
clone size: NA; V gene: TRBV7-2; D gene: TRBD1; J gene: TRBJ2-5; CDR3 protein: CASSQRQGGQTQYF; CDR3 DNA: TGTGCCAGCAGCCAGCGACAGGGCGGGCAGACCCAGTACTTC
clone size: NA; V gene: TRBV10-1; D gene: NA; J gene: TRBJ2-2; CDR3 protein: CASSESSGAGELFF; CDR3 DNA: TGCGCCAGCAGTGAGTCGTCGGGGGCCGGGGAGCTGTTTTTT
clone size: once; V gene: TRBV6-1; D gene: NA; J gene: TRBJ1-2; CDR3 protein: CASSERVSRGVGYTF; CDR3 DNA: TGTGCCAGCAGTGAAAGGGTCAGTAGGGGCGTTGGCTACACCTTC
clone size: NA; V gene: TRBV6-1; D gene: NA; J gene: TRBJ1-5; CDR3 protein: CASSEAPRNQPQHF; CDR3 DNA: TGTGCCAGCAGTGAAGCGCCCCGCAATCAGCCCCAGCATTTT
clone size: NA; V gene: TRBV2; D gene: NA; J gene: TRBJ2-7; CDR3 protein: CAALGVDEQYF; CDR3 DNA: TGTGCAGCTTTAGGGGTTGACGAGCAGTACTTC
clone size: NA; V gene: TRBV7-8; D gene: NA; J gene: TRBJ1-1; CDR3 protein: CASSLAASRGTTEAFF; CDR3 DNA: TGTGCCAGCAGCTTAGCAGCAAGCCGGGGGACCACTGAAGCTTTCTTT
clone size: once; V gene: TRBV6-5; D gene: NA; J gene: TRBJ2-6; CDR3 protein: CASGRVSGANVLTF; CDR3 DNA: TGTGCCAGCGGCAGGGTGTCGGGGGCCAACGTCCTGACTTTC
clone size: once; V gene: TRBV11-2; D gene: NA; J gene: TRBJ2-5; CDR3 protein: CASSLDTASPQYF; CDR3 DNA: TGTGCCAGCAGCTTAGATACAGCGTCTCCTCAGTACTTC
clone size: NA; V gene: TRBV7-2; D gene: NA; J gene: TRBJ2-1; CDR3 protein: CASSPPGSSYNEQFF; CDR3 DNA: TGTGCCAGCAGTCCACCTGGAAGCTCCTACAATGAGCAGTTCTTC
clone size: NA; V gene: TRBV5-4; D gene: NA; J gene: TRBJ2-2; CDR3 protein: CASSFGRRGGELFF; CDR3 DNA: TGTGCCAGCAGCTTTGGGAGAAGGGGCGGGGAGCTGTTTTTT
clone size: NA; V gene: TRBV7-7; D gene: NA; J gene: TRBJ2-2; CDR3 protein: CASSLYRWDTYTGELFF; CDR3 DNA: TGTGCCAGCAGTCTTTACCGGTGGGACACGTACACCGGGGAGCTGTTTTTT